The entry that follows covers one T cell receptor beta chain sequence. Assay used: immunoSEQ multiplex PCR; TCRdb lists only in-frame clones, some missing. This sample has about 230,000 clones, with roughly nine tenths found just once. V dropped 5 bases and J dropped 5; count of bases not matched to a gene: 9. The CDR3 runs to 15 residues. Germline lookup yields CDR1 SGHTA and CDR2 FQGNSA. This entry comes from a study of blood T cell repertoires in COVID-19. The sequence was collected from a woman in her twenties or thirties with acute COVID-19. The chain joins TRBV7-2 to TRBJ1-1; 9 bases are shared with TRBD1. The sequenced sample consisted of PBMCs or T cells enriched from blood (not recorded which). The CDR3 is CASSPGDRVSTEAFF. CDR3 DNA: TGTGCCAGCAGCCCGGGGGACAGGGTCTCGACTGAAGCTTTCTTT.